Described below is a single T cell receptor beta chain sequence and its context. Its antigen remains unknown. These data originate in a study of T-cell memory formation after mild COVID-19. Background on the study: The two donors had largely donor-specific TCR clusters.

The CDR3 contains 11 residues. From germline, CDR1 is SGHNT and CDR2 YENEEA. V was trimmed by 4 bases and J by 8 bases, leaving 6 bases between them. A single record per CDR3 protein comes from TCRdb applying MiXCR to the 5' RACE reads. Seen here are over 350,000 distinct CDR3 sequences, 16% observed once, and the top ten hold 20% to 25%. Study-wide results and caveats: Contracting CD4+ clones were located mainly in CM and EM, and CD8+ clones in EMRA.

The chain links TRBV11-3 to TRBJ2-1; the D is unclear. This TCR derives from a man aged 18 to 29 who had mild COVID-19 (a few samples of this study predate the infection). Cell type and time point are not known. Sequencing input: PBMCs or a T cell subset sorted from them (not recorded which). CDR3 loop: CASSSDHEQFF. CDR3 coding DNA: TGTGCCAGCAGCTCCGACCATGAGCAGTTCTTC.